The subject of this entry is one T cell receptor beta chain. This record belongs to a study of T cells after somatic rescue of genetic block. Looked up from germline, CDR1 is SGHTA and CDR2 is FQGTGA. This CDR3 has 14 residues. Trimming cost V 5 bases and J 3 bases; bases outside gene matches: 5. Data came from immunoSEQ multiplex PCR; TCRdb stores just in-frame clones and leaves some out. The table records 85,000 to 100,000 clones, more than 80% of them present only once. The V gene is TRBV7-3, the J gene TRBJ1-2, with 8 bases fitting TRBD1. The material sequenced was peripheral blood mononuclear cells (PBMCs). The sequence was collected from a woman between 18 and 29 years old. The CDR3: CASSPHRGDYGYTF. The CDR3 nucleotides read TGTGCCAGCAGCCCCCACAGGGGGGACTATGGCTACACCTTC.